The present T cell receptor beta chain was sequenced within a study of shared clonotypes between healthy human individuals. Study-level background: Donors had three CD4 naive, three CD4 memory, two CD8 naive and one CD8 memory plate apiece.

Germline lookup yields CDR1 MNHEY and CDR2 SMNVEV (reference sequence). Trimming cost V 3 bases and J 0 bases, with 12 bases left between them. This CDR3 contains 16 residues. Donors were healthy HIV-negative adults without recent acute infections or vaccinations. Assay used: immunoSEQ multiplex PCR; TCRdb lists only in-frame clones, some missing. The sample records over a million clones, roughly 96% being singletons. Study observations and caveats: Sequencing depth was predicted to influence how clonotypes are shared among donors. Blood was the sole source, and tissue repertoires probably differ.

Concerning this clone itself: Its antigen is not identified.

The receptor comes from a man aged 25-45 years in good health. Specimen: naive CD4+ T cells sorted from blood. Subset in this sample: CD45RA+ positively selected. This chain uses TRBV27 with TRBJ2-1; D unclear. CDR3 sequence: CASSLVPRRSYNEQFF. CDR3 DNA sequence: TGTGCCAGCAGTTTGGTTCCACGACGCTCCTACAATGAGCAGTTCTTC.